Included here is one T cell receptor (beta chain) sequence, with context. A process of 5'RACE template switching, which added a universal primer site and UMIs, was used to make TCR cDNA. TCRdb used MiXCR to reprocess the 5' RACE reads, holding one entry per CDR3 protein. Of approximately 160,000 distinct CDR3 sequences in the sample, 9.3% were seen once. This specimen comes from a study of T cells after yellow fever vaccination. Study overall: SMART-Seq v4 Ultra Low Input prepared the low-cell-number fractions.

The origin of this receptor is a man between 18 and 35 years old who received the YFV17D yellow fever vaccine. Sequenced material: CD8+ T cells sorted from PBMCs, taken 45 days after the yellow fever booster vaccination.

CDR3 nucleotide sequence: TGCGCCAGCAGCTTGGAGGGACAGTACACAGATACGCAGTATTTT. Protein sequence: CASSLEGQYTDTQYF. The V call is TRBV5-1, the J call TRBJ2-3; 7 bases are shared with TRBD1. V dropped 0 bases and J dropped 2; count of bases not matched to a gene: 3. Germline V gene lookup returns CDR1 SGHRS and CDR2 YFSETQ. The CDR3 spans 15 residues.